Shown below are 11 T cell receptor beta chains from a single sample sequenced in a study of cytomegalovirus exposure and HLA in healthy donors. Primers included in the PCR were 60 Vbeta and 13 Jbeta primers. Some clones are missing from TCRdb's copy, which holds only in-frame ones; the method was immunoSEQ multiplex PCR. The table has 150,000 or so clones, around 80% seen once. The material sequenced was PBMCs. Receptors originate from a woman in her thirties or forties in good health and CMV-seropositive.

This chain joins TRBV7-9 and TRBJ1-2, with D maybe TRBD1 (6 bases). Trimming stripped 5 bases from V and 4 bases from J, with 17 bases between. The CDR3 covers 15 residues. Germline V lookup: CDR1 SEHNR, CDR2 FQNEAQ (reference sequence). The CDR3 DNA reads TGTGCCAGCAGCCCACGGGGGGGCGCCCTCTATGGCTACACCTTC. Translating it yields CASSPRGGALYGYTF.

CDR3 in amino acids: CASRTEGTYEQYF. The CDR3 DNA is TGCGCCAGCAGGACTGAGGGAACCTACGAGCAGTACTTC. The rearrangement links TRBV5-1 to TRBJ2-7; the D gene is possibly TRBD2 (5 bases). This CDR3 region has 13 residues. The germline V and J ends were trimmed by 5 bases and 2 bases, with 11 bases remaining between them. CDR1 SGHRS and CDR2 YFSETQ come from the germline V gene.

V gene TRBV2 combines with J gene TRBJ1-1; D not resolved. V was shortened by 4 bases and J by 0 bases, with 9 bases between the two germline ends. CDR1 is SNHLY, CDR2 FYNNEI, per germline. This CDR3 region has 14 residues. CDR3 bases: TGTGCCAGCAGTGCCCGGTTACTGAACACTGAAGCTTTCTTT. As protein: CASSARLLNTEAFF.

The chain joins TRBV27 to TRBJ1-1; possible D gene TRBD1, 6 bases. This CDR3 is built from 15 residues. Germline loops: CDR1 MNHEY, CDR2 SMNVEV (reference sequence). Trimming took off 6 bases at V and 6 bases at J, with 20 bases between the two ends. CDR3 sequence reads: CASRTYRDGLSEAFF. The CDR3 DNA reads TGTGCCAGCAGGACTTACAGGGATGGTTTGTCTGAAGCTTTCTTT.

The CDR3 nucleotides are TGTGCCAGCAGCGGGGATCCCTTTATTTATGGCTACACCTTC. Encoded protein: CASSGDPFIYGYTF. The V gene is TRBV27, the J gene TRBJ1-2; D gene unclear. The CDR3 spans 14 residues. CDR1 is MNHEY and CDR2 is SMNVEV in the germline V gene (reference sequence). Trimming stripped 6 bases from V and 5 bases from J, with 16 bases between.

The rearrangement joins TRBV4-3 to TRBJ2-5, with 10 bases that match TRBD2. The J call is in doubt because the DNA end fits TRBJ2-7 better. CDR1 and CDR2 (germline): LGHNA, YSLEER. The CDR3 spans 16 residues. The CDR3 nucleotides are TGCGCCAGCTCCCCAGGGGCTAGCGGGGGCACCTACGAGCAGTACTTC. Translated, it gives CASSPGASGGTYEQYF.

The chain couples TRBV27 to TRBJ2-1, with 7 bases fitting TRBD1. J was trimmed by 5 bases and V by 5 bases; bases with no gene match: 9. Germline values: CDR1 MNHEY, CDR2 SMNVEV (reference sequence). This CDR3 comprises 15 residues. The CDR3: CASSTPGTDHNEQFF. The CDR3 DNA follows: TGTGCCAGCAGTACACCCGGGACAGATCACAATGAGCAGTTCTTC.

This clone has just one count. The chain recombines TRBV5-6 with TRBJ1-3; 7 bases align to TRBD1. CDR3 size: 16 residues. V gave up 4 bases and J gave up 1 base; unmatched junction bases: 8. The germline V gene has CDR1 SGHDT and CDR2 YYEEEE. The CDR3 loop reads CASSAKGGRSGNTIYF. CDR3 DNA: TGTGCCAGCAGCGCAAAAGGGGGCCGTTCTGGAAACACCATATATTTT.

The genes are TRBV5-1 and TRBJ2-2; maybe TRBD1 (5 bases). The germline gives CDR1 SGHRS, CDR2 YFSETQ. The germline V and J ends were trimmed by 0 bases and 5 bases, with 8 bases remaining between them. The CDR3 runs 14 residues. The CDR3 sequence: CASSLGQLTGELFF. The CDR3 nucleotides are TGCGCCAGCAGCTTGGGACAGCTAACCGGGGAGCTGTTTTTT.

This sequence joins TRBV21-1 and TRBJ2-2; the D call of TRBD2 is as the table states it, not checked on the DNA. TRBV21-1 is assigned pseudogene status. CDR3 length: 20 amino acids. The CDR3: CANRGGLHRGASTCPGELFF. CDR3 in DNA: TGTGCCAACCGGGGGGGGCTACACCGGGGAGCTTCTACGTGTCCCGGGGAGCTGTTTTTT.

The chain uses TRBV2 and TRBJ1-3; 9 nucleotides line up with TRBD1. Germline CDR1 is SNHLY and CDR2 is FYNNEI. V was clipped by 6 bases and J by 2 bases; unmatched bases: 5. This CDR3 comprises 15 residues. CDR3: CASRGTGFTGNTIYF. CDR3 nucleotide sequence: TGTGCCAGCAGGGGGACAGGGTTCACTGGAAACACCATATATTTT.